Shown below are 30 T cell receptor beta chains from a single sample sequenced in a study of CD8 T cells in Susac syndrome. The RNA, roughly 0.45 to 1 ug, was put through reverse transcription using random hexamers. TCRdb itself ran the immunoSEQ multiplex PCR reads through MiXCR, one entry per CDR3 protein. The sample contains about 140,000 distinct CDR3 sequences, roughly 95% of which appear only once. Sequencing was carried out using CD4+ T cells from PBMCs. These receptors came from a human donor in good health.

The CDR3 bases are TGCAGTGCTATTGCGGGAGGGCAAGATACGCAGTATTTT. Translated, it gives CSAIAGGQDTQYF. This chain uses TRBV20-1 with TRBJ2-3; TRBD2 agrees at 9 bases. CDR1 is DFQATT, CDR2 SNEGSKA, per germline (reference sequence). With 4 bases clipped from V and 5 bases from J, the junction kept 4 bases outside the gene matches. The CDR3 sequence is 13 residues long.

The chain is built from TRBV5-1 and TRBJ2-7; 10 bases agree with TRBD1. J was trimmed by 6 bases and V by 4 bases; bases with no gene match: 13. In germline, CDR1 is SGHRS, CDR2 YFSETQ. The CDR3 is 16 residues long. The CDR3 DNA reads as TGCGCCAGCAGCCCACCGACCGGGACAGGGGATGGCGAGCAGTACTTC. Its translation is CASSPPTGTGDGEQYF.

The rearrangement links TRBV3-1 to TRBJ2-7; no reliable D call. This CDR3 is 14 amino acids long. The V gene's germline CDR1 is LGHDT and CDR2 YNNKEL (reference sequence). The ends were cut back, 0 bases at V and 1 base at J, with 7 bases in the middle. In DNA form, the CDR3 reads TGTGCCAGCAGCCAAGATCTCAGATCCTACGAGCAGTACTTC. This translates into CASSQDLRSYEQYF.

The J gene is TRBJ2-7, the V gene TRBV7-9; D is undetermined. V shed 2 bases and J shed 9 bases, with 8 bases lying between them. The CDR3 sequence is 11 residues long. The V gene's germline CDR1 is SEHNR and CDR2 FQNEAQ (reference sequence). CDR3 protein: CASSLQVVQYF. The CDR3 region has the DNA TGTGCCAGCAGCTTACAGGTGGTGCAGTACTTC.

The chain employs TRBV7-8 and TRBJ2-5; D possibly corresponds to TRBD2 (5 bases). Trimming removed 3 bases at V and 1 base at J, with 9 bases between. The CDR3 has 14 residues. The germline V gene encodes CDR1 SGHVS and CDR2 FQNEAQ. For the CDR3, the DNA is TGTGCCAGCAGCTTCGCGGGTATCCAAGAGACCCAGTACTTC. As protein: CASSFAGIQETQYF.

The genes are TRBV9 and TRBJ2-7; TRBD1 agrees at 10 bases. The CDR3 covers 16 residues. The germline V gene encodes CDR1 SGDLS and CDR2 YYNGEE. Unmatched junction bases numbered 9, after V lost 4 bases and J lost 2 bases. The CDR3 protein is CASSSRQGALPYEQYF. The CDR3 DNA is TGTGCCAGCAGCTCCCGACAGGGGGCCCTGCCCTACGAGCAGTACTTC.

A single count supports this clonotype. The CDR3 DNA reads as TGCGCCAGCAGCTTGGGTCCCATAGGGGAGCAGTACTTC. The encoded protein is CASSLGPIGEQYF. The rearrangement joins TRBV5-1 to TRBJ2-7, with D unclear. The CDR3 extends over 13 amino acids. Germline CDR1 and CDR2: SGHRS and YFSETQ. With 0 bases removed from V and 7 bases from J, the gap between germline ends came to 11 bases.

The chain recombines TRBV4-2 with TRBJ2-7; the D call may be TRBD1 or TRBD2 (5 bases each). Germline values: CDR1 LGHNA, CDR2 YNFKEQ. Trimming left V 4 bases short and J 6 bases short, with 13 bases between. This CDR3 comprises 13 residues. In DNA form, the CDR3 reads TGTGCCAGCAGCCGCTCCCCGGGGCCCGAGCAGTACTTC. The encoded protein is CASSRSPGPEQYF.

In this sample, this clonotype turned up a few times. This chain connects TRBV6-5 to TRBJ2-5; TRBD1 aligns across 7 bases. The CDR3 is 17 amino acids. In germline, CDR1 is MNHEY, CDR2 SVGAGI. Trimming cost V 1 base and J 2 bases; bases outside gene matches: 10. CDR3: CASSYLPPPGQQETQYF. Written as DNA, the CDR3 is TGTGCCAGCAGTTACTTACCTCCACCGGGACAGCAAGAGACCCAGTACTTC.

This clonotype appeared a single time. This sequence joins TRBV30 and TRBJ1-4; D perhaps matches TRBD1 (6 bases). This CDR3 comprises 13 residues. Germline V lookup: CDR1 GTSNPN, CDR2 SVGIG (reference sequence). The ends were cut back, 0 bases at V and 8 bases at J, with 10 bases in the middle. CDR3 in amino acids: CAWSVQGKEKLFF. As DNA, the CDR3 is TGTGCCTGGAGTGTACAGGGAAAGGAAAAACTGTTTTTT.

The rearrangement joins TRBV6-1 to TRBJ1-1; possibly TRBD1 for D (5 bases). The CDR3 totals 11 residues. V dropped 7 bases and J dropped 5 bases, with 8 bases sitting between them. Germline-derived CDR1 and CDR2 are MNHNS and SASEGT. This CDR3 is CASKGLTEAFF. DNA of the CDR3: TGTGCCAGCAAGGGGTTGACTGAAGCTTTCTTT.

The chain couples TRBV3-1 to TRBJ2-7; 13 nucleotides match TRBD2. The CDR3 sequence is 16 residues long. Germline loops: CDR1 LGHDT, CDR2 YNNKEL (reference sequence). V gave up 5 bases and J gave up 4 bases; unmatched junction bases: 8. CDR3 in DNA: TGTGCCAGCAGCACTAGCGGGAGGGAACGATCGTACGAGCAGTACTTC. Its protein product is CASSTSGRERSYEQYF.

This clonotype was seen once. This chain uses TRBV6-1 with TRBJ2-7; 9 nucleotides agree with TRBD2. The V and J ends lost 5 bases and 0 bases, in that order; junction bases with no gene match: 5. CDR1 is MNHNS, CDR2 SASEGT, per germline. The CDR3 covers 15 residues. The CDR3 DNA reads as TGTGCCAGCAGTTCCTTAGCGGGGGTCTCCTACGAGCAGTACTTC. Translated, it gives CASSSLAGVSYEQYF.

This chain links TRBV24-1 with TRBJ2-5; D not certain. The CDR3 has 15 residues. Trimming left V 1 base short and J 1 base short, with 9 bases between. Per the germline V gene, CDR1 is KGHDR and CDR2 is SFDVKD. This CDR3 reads CATSDFRRPQETQYF. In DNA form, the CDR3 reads TGTGCCACCAGTGATTTTAGGCGGCCCCAAGAGACCCAGTACTTC.

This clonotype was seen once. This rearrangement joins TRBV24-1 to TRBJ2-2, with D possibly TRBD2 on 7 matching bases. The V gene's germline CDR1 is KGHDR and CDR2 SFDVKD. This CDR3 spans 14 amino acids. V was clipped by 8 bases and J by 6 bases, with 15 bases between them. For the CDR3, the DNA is TGTGCCACCAATAACCGGGGGGCATCCGGGGAGCTGTTTTTT. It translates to CATNNRGASGELFF.

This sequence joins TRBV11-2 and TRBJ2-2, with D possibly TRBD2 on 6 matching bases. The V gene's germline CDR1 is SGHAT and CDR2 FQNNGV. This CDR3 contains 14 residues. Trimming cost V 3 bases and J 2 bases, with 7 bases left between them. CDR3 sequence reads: CASSFGTNTGELFF. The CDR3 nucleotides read TGTGCCAGCAGCTTCGGGACTAACACCGGGGAGCTGTTTTTT. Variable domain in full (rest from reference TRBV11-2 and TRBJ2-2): EAGVAQSPRYKIIEKRQSVAFWCNPISGHATLYWYQQILGQGPKLLIQFQNNGVVDDSQLPKDRFSAERLKGVDSTLKIQPAKLEDSAVYLCASSFGTNTGELFFGEGSRLTVL.

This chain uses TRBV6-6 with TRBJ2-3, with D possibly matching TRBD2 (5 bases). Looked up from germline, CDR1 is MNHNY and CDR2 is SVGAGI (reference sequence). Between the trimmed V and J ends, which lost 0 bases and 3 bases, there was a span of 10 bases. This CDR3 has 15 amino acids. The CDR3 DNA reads TGTGCCAGCAGTTACTCGAAGTCGGGGACAGATACGCAGTATTTT. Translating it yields CASSYSKSGTDTQYF.

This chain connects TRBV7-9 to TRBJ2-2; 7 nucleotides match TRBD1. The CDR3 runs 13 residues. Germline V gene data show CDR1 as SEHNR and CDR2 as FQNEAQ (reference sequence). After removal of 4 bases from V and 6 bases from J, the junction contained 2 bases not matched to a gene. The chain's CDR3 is CASSSTGSGELFF. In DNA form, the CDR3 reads TGTGCCAGCAGCTCGACAGGGTCCGGGGAGCTGTTTTTT.

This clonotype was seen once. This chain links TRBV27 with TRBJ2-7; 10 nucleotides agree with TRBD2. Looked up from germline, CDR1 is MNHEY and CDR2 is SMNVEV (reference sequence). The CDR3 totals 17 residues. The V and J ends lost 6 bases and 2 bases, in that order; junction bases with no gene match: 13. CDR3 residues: CASRPYPGLADAYEQYF. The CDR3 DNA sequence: TGTGCCAGCAGACCTTATCCTGGACTAGCGGACGCCTACGAGCAGTACTTC.

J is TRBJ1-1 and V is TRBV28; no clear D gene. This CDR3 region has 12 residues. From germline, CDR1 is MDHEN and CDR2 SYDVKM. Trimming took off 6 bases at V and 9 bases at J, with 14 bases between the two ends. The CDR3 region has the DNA TGTGCCAGCAGCCAAGGGATTCCCAAAGCTTTCTTT. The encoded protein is CASSQGIPKAFF.

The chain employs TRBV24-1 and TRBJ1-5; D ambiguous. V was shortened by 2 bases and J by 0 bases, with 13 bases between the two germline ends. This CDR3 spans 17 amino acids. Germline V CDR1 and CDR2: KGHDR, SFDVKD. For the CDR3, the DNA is TGTGCCACCAGTGATTCCTTGGGGAGGACTAGCAATCAGCCCCAGCATTTT. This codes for CATSDSLGRTSNQPQHF.

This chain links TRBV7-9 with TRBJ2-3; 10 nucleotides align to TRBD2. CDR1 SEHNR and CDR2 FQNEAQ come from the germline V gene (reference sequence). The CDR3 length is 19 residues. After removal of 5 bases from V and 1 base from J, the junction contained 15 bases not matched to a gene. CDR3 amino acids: CASSPGDSGRIPGTDTQYF. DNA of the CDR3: TGTGCCAGCAGCCCTGGTGATAGCGGGAGGATCCCAGGCACAGATACGCAGTATTTT. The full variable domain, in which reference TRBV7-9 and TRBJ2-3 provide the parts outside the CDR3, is DTGVSQNPRHKITKRGQNVTFRCDPISEHNRLYWYRQTLGQGPEFLTYFQNEAQLEKSRLLSDRFSAERPKGSFSTLEIQRTEQGDSAMYLCASSPGDSGRIPGTDTQYFGPGTRLTVL.

The CDR3 bases are TGCAGTGCCGAAGCAGGGCAAGAGACCCAGTACTTC. It encodes CSAEAGQETQYF. The chain has TRBV20-1 and TRBJ2-5, with D perhaps matching TRBD1 (5 bases). The CDR3 runs to 12 residues. Between the trimmed V and J ends, which lost 6 bases and 2 bases, there was a span of 10 bases. Germline values: CDR1 DFQATT, CDR2 SNEGSKA (reference sequence).

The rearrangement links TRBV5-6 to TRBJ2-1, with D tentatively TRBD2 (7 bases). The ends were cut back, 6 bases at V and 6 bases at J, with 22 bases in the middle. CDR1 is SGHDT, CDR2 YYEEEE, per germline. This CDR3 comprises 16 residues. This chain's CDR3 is CASIGKGGGAGNEQFF. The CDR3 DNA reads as TGTGCCAGCATAGGGAAAGGGGGGGGAGCTGGCAATGAGCAGTTCTTC.

This chain's CDR3 is CASSHWGLAGPSYEQYF. DNA of the CDR3: TGTGCCAGCAGCCACTGGGGACTAGCGGGACCCTCCTACGAGCAGTACTTC. The V gene is TRBV3-1, the J gene TRBJ2-7; TRBD2 agrees at 13 bases. J gave up 0 bases and V 3 bases, and 5 bases lay outside the gene matches. The CDR3 length is 17 residues. Per germline, CDR1 LGHDT and CDR2 YNNKEL (reference sequence).

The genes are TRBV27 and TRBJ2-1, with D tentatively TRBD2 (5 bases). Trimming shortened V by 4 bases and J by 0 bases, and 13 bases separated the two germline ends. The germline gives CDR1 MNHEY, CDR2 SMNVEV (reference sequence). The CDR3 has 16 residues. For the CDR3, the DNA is TGTGCCAGCAGTTCCTCACTAGATATCTCCTACAATGAGCAGTTCTTC. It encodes CASSSSLDISYNEQFF.

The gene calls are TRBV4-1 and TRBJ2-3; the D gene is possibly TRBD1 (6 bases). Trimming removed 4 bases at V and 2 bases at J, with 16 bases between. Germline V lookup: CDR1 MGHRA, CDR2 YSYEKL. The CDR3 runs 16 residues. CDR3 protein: CASSPSMTGPTDTQYF. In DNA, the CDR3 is TGCGCCAGCAGCCCCAGCATGACAGGCCCCACAGATACGCAGTATTTT.

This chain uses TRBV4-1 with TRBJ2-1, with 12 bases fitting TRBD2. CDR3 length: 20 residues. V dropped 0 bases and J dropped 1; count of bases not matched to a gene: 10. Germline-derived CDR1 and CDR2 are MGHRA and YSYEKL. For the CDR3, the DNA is TGCGCCAGCAGCCAAGACCTACTAGCGGGAGGCCCCACTTCCTACAATGAGCAGTTCTTC. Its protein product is CASSQDLLAGGPTSYNEQFF.

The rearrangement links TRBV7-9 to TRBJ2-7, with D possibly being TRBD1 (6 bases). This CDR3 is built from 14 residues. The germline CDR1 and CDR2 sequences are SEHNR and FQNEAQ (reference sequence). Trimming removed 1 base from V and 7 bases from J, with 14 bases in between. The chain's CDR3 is CASSLVGQTSEQYF. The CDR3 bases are TGTGCCAGCAGCTTAGTTGGACAGACTTCTGAGCAGTACTTC.

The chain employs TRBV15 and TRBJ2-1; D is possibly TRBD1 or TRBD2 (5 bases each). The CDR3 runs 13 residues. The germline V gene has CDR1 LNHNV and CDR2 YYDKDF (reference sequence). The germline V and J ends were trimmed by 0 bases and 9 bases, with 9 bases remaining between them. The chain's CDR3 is CATSRDEGSEQFF. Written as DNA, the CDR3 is TGTGCCACCAGCAGAGACGAGGGGAGTGAGCAGTTCTTC.